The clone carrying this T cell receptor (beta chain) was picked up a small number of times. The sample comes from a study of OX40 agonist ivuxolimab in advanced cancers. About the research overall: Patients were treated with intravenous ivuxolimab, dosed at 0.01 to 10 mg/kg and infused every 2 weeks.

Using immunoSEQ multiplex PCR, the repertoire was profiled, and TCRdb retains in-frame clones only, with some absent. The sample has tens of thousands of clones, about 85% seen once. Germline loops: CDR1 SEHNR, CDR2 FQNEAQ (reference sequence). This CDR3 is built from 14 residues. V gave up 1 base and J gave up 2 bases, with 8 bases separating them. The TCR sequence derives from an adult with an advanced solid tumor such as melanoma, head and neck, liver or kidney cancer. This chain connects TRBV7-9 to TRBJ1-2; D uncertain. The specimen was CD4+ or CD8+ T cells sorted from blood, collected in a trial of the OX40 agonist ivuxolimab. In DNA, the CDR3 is TGTGCCAGCAGCTTAGAGGCGGTAAACTATGGCTACACCTTC. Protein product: CASSLEAVNYGYTF.